These T cell receptor beta chains were read from a single sample in a study of CD4 T cells in relation to SARS-CoV-2 and coronaviruses. Sequenced by immunoSEQ multiplex PCR; TCRdb stores in-frame clones only, minus some. The sample comprises about 65,000 clones, about 90% of which are singletons, and around 1.6% rests with the top ten. The sample taken for sequencing was memory CD4+ T cells from PBMCs. These receptors all come from a human donor in good health. The CDR3 runs from the conserved cysteine through the conserved F or W. D genes are given only for firm matches. The size entry is marked missing in some rows and otherwise reads once, few, many or a size class.

V	D	size	J	DNA	CDR3
TRBV7-2	NA	NA	TRBJ2-1	TGTGCCAGCAGCTTAGTAGGCGGTATCAATGAGCAGTTCTTC	CASSLVGGINEQFF
TRBV6-6	NA	NA	TRBJ1-1	TGTGCCAGCAGTACCTTATTGGGGGGCACTGAAGCTTTCTTT	CASSTLLGGTEAFF
TRBV11-2	TRBD1	NA	TRBJ2-5	TGTGCCAGCAGCTCCCCGACAGGGCGAGAGACCCAGTACTTC	CASSSPTGRETQYF
TRBV19	TRBD1	medium-sized	TRBJ1-2	TGTGCCAGTATCGGTGGGACAGGACCCCCAGGTGGCTACACCTTC	CASIGGTGPPGGYTF
TRBV27	NA	few	TRBJ2-5	TGTGCCAGCAGTGGGGGAAGGGAAACCCAGTACTTC	CASSGGRETQYF
TRBV7-9	TRBD1	NA	TRBJ1-6	TGTGCCAGCAGAACTCTACAGGGGGGAGAATCACCCCTCCACTTT	CASRTLQGGESPLHF
TRBV7-7	TRBD1	NA	TRBJ2-2	TGTGCTAGCAGTAACCGAGCCGGGACAGGGGACCCCGGGGAGCTGTTTTTT	CASSNRAGTGDPGELFF
TRBV28	NA	NA	TRBJ1-2	TGTGCCAGCAGTCCCCAAGGGTCGGGACATGATGGCTACACCTTC	CASSPQGSGHDGYTF
TRBV7-2	NA	NA	TRBJ1-2	TGTGCCAGCAGCTTAGGGCGGACGGCCTATGGCTACACCTTC	CASSLGRTAYGYTF
TRBV28	TRBD1	NA	TRBJ2-5	TGTGCCAGCGAAGACAGGGACACCCGGGCGGGGACCCAGTACTTC	CASEDRDTRAGTQYF
TRBV5-8	NA	NA	TRBJ1-6	TGTGCCAGCAGCTTGGGAAGGGCAGGGAACAATTCACCCCTCCACTTT	CASSLGRAGNNSPLHF
TRBV6-1	TRBD2	few	TRBJ2-3	TGTGCCAGCAGTGAAGCCCACTTCGGGGGGAGCACAGATACGCAGTATTTT	CASSEAHFGGSTDTQYF
TRBV5-1	NA	NA	TRBJ2-7	TGCGCCAGCAGCTTGGCGGGACGGACGTCCTACGAGCAGTACTTC	CASSLAGRTSYEQYF
TRBV27	TRBD1	NA	TRBJ1-6	TGTGCCAGCAGTTTCTGGACAGGGGGATCACCCCTCCACTTT	CASSFWTGGSPLHF
TRBV21-1	NA	NA	TRBJ2-6	TGTGCCAGCAGCAAATTAAATTTTCGGAGCTCTGGGGCCAACGTCCTGACTTTC	CASSKLNFRSSGANVLTF
TRBV19	NA	NA	TRBJ1-1	TGTGCCAGTAGTATAGGTGGGCGTAGGGGGAAGAACACTGAAGCTTTCTTT	CASSIGGRRGKNTEAFF
TRBV13	NA	NA	TRBJ1-2	TGTGCCAGCAGCTCCGGATTAGGGGCTCTAGGAGGCTACACCTTC	CASSSGLGALGGYTF
TRBV7-3	NA	NA	TRBJ2-3	TGTGCCAGCAGCCCGAGCACAGATACGCAGTATTTT	CASSPSTDTQYF
TRBV5-1	NA	NA	TRBJ1-1	TGCGCCAGCAGCTCCACCTCAAGGGTTTCAAACACTGAAGCTTTCTTT	CASSSTSRVSNTEAFF
TRBV5-1	NA	NA	TRBJ2-7	TGCGCCAGCAGCCCCCGGTCGCCCGAGGACGAGCAGTACTTC	CASSPRSPEDEQYF
TRBV2	TRBD1	NA	TRBJ1-2	TGTGCCAGCAGTCAGGACAGGGGAGGCGGCTACACCTTC	CASSQDRGGGYTF
TRBV5-4	NA	NA	TRBJ1-1	TGTGCCAGCAGCCGTCGATCCGAGGGGAACACTGAAGCTTTCTTT	CASSRRSEGNTEAFF
TRBV27	TRBD1	NA	TRBJ1-1	TGTGCCAGCAGTGTCGACCCGGGACAGGGAAACACTGAAGCTTTCTTT	CASSVDPGQGNTEAFF
TRBV2	NA	NA	TRBJ2-7	TGTGCCAGCAGTGATGCAGGCTACGAGCAGTACTTC	CASSDAGYEQYF
TRBV4-3	NA	NA	TRBJ2-7	TGCGCCAGCAGCCACGCCTCCGAAAAATATCGTGAGCAGTACTTC	CASSHASEKYREQYF
TRBV4-1	NA	NA	TRBJ1-3	TGCGCCAGCAGCGTACAACTTGTCTCTGGAAACACCATATATTTT	CASSVQLVSGNTIYF
TRBV9	NA	NA	TRBJ1-3	TGTGCCAGCAGCCTACAGAGCTCTGGAAACACCATATATTTT	CASSLQSSGNTIYF
TRBV5-4	NA	few	TRBJ1-1	TGTGCCAGCAGCTCCGGGGTGAACACTGAAGCTTTCTTT	CASSSGVNTEAFF
TRBV6-4	NA	NA	TRBJ1-6	TGTGCCAGCAGCCCTCGGGGGGCTAATTCACCCCTCCACTTT	CASSPRGANSPLHF
TRBV24-1	NA	NA	TRBJ1-5	TGTGCCACCAGTGATTTTTGGGGACAGCCCCAGCATTTT	CATSDFWGQPQHF
TRBV20-1	NA	NA	TRBJ1-2	TGCAGTGCTAGTCCGGACAGCTATGGCTACACCTTC	CSASPDSYGYTF
TRBV13	NA	once	TRBJ1-2	TGTGCCAGCAGCTCGAACCGGAAGCTAGTGGGCTACACCTTC	CASSSNRKLVGYTF
TRBV9	NA	NA	TRBJ2-1	TGTGCCAGCAGCGTAGCCCCTGGGACTGGAAACAATGAGCAGTTCTTC	CASSVAPGTGNNEQFF
TRBV12-3/TRBV12-4	NA	few	TRBJ1-6	TGTGCCAGCAGTTTAGACAGGGTTTCACCCCTCCACTTT	CASSLDRVSPLHF
TRBV19	TRBD2	NA	TRBJ2-3	TGTGCCAGCTCTGGGGGGGCTAGCGGGACACCTAGCACAGATACGCAGTATTTT	CASSGGASGTPSTDTQYF
TRBV7-9	NA	once	TRBJ1-1	TGTGCCAGCAGCTTATCCGGGATGAACACTGAAGCTTTCTTT	CASSLSGMNTEAFF
TRBV6-5	NA	NA	TRBJ2-3	TGTGCCAGCAGTTACTCGACCGCGGCTAGACCTACGCAGTATTTT	CASSYSTAARPTQYF
TRBV30	NA	NA	TRBJ1-6	TGTGCCTCTGGTCGGATGAGGAATTCACCCCTCCACTTT	CASGRMRNSPLHF
TRBV11-2	TRBD2	NA	TRBJ2-7	TGTGCCAGCAGCTTGATAGCGGGGGGGCCCTACGAGCAGTACTTC	CASSLIAGGPYEQYF
TRBV3-1/TRBV3-2	TRBD2	NA	TRBJ2-7	TGTGCCAGCAGCGCCCCGCCGGGACTAGCGGGAGCAAAAGCCTACGAGCAGTACTTC	CASSAPPGLAGAKAYEQYF
TRBV9	NA	once	TRBJ1-5	TGTGCCAGCAGCTTCAACCCCGGGCTCCTGTCCCATCAGCCCCAGCATTTT	CASSFNPGLLSHQPQHF
TRBV5-8	TRBD1	NA	TRBJ2-5	TGTGCCAGCAGCTTGGGGACAGGGGTGGAGGAGACCCAGTACTTC	CASSLGTGVEETQYF
TRBV2	NA	NA	TRBJ2-5	TGTGCCAGCAGTGAAGCATCAGAGACCCAGTACTTC	CASSEASETQYF
TRBV11-2	TRBD1	once	TRBJ2-5	TGTGCCAGCAGCTTAGATCTGCAGGGGGTCCAAGAGACCCAGTACTTC	CASSLDLQGVQETQYF
TRBV6-2/TRBV6-3	TRBD2	few	TRBJ2-5	TGTGCCAGCAGTTACGGAGGTAGCGGGGGGGCCTATGAGACCCAGTACTTC	CASSYGGSGGAYETQYF
TRBV11-2	TRBD1	NA	TRBJ1-1	TGTGCCAGCAGAGGACAGGGGGCGAGACCTAGGAACACTGAAGCTTTCTTT	CASRGQGARPRNTEAFF
TRBV5-8	TRBD1	NA	TRBJ1-6	TGTGCCAGCAGCTCGGGAACGGACAGGGTTGTCTCACCCCTCCACTTT	CASSSGTDRVVSPLHF
TRBV5-1	TRBD1	once	TRBJ2-2	TGCGCCAGCAGCTTGGATCGTAGGGACAGAAAGGCTACCCGAGGCACCGGGGAGCTGTTTTTT	CASSLDRRDRKATRGTGELFF